This T cell receptor (beta chain) was captured in a study of identical twins' blood T cells. Across the study: Roughly 50 million reads came from some 12 libraries, six alpha, six beta.

This clonotype was seen only a few times. Its antigen is not identified. Whole-study results and caveats: Twins reportedly had markedly more similar V usage than unrelated donors, even among out-of-frame TCRbeta clonotypes. Abundant TCRbeta CDR3s overlapped more between twins than with unrelated donors.

MiXCR was run by TCRdb on the 5' RACE reads, yielding one entry per CDR3 protein. The profile shows a few hundred thousand distinct CDR3 sequences, 25% to 35% of them singletons. The CDR3 is made up of 13 amino acids. The ends lost 2 bases at V and 4 bases at J; junction bases unmatched: 4. Germline V CDR1 and CDR2: DFQATT, SNEGSKA (reference sequence). The sequence was collected from a woman between 18 and 49 years old in good health. This chain connects TRBV20-1 to TRBJ2-7; 8 nucleotides line up with TRBD2. Sample: PBMCs. CDR3 amino acids: CSARLAGRYEQYF. Written as DNA, the CDR3 is TGCAGTGCTAGACTAGCGGGTCGGTACGAGCAGTACTTC.